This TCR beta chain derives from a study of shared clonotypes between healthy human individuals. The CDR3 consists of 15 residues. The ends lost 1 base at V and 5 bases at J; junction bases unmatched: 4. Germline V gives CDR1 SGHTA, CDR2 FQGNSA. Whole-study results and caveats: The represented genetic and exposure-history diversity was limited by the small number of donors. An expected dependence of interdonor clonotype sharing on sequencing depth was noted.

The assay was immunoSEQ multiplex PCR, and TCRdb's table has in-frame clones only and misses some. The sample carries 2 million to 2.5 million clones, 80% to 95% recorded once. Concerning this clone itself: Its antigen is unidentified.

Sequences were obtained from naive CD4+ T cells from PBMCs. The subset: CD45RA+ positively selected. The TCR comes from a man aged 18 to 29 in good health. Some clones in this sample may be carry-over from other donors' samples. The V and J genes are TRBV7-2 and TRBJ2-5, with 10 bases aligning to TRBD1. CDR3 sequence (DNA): TGTGCCAGCAGCTTAGGCAGGACAGGGGGGGAGACCCAGTACTTC. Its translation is CASSLGRTGGETQYF.